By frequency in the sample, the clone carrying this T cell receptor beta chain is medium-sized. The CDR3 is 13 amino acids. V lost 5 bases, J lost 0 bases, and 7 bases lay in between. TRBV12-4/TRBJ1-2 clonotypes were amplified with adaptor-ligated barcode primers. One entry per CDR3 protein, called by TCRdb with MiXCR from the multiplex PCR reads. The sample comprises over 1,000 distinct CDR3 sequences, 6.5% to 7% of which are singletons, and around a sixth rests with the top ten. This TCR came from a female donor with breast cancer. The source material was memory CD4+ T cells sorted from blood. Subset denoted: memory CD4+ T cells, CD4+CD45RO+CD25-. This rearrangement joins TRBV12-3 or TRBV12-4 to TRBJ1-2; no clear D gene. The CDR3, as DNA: TGTGCCAGCAGTCCCCAGCCTAACTATGGCTACACCTTC. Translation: CASSPQPNYGYTF.